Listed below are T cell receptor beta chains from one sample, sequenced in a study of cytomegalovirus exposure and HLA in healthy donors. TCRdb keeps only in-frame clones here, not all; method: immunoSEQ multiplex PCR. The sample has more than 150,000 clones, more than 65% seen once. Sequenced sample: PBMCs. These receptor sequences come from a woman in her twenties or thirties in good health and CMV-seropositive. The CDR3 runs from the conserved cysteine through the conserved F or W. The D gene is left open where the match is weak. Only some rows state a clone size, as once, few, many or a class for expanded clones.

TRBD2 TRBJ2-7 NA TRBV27 CASSPAGVYEQYF TGTGCCAGCAGCCCGGCGGGGGTCTACGAGCAGTACTTC
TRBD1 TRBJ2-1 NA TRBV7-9 CASSSPRGQGAPRQFF TGTGCCAGCAGCTCACCCCGGGGACAGGGGGCCCCTCGGCAGTTCTTC
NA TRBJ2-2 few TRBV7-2 CASSPKGGPNTGELFF TGTGCCAGCAGCCCTAAGGGAGGACCTAACACCGGGGAGCTGTTTTTT
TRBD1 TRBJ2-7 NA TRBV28 CASSRTGGSDYEQYF TGTGCCAGCAGCCGGACAGGGGGCAGCGATTACGAGCAGTACTTC
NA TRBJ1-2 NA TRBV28 CASSLEGYGYTF TGTGCCAGCAGTTTAGAGGGTTATGGCTACACCTTC
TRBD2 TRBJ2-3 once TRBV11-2 CASSFTTSGHTDTQYF TGTGCCAGCAGCTTTACGACTAGCGGGCACACAGATACGCAGTATTTT
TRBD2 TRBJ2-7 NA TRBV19 CASSSGGYEQYF TGTGCCAGTAGTTCGGGGGGCTACGAGCAGTACTTC
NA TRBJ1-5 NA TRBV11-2 CASSRHFNQPQHF TGTGCCAGCAGCAGACACTTCAATCAGCCCCAGCATTTT
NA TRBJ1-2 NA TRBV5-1 CASSPDRFYGYTF TGCGCCAGCAGCCCGGACAGATTCTATGGCTACACCTTC
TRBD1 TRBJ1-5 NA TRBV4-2 CASSLDRGSNQPQHF TGTGCCAGCAGCCTCGACAGGGGAAGCAATCAGCCCCAGCATTTT
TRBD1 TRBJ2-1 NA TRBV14 CASSQDTGTAYNEQFF TGTGCCAGCAGCCAGGATACCGGGACAGCTTACAATGAGCAGTTCTTC
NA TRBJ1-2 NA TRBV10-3 CAISAAREGSGYTF TGTGCCATCAGTGCGGCCAGGGAGGGCTCTGGCTACACCTTC
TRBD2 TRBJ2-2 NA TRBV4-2 CASSRPSGGADTGELFF TGTGCCAGCAGCCGCCCTAGCGGGGGGGCGGACACCGGGGAGCTGTTTTTT
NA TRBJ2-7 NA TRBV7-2 CASSSRRLYEQYF TGTGCCAGCAGCTCCCGCCGCCTCTACGAGCAGTACTTC
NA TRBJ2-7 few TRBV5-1 CASSSQDFYEQYF TGCGCCAGCAGCTCTCAGGACTTCTACGAGCAGTACTTC
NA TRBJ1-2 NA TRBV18 CASSPLGGGYTF TGTGCCAGCTCACCTCTCGGCGGCGGCTACACCTTC
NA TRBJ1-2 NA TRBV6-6 CASSYSNGGMRYTF TGTGCCAGCAGTTACTCGAACGGGGGGATGCGCTACACCTTC
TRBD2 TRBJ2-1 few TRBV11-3 CASRDTGGAYNEQFF TGTGCCAGCAGGGATACCGGGGGGGCCTACAATGAGCAGTTCTTC
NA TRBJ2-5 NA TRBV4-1 CASSQDFVGGPGETQYF TGCGCCAGCAGCCAAGATTTTGTGGGGGGGCCGGGGGAGACCCAGTACTTC
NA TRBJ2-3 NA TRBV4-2 CASSQRSGFGTDTQYF TGTGCCAGCAGCCAGAGAAGCGGGTTCGGCACAGATACGCAGTATTTT
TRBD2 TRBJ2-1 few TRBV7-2 CASSPSSGGVNEQFF TGTGCCAGCAGCCCATCATCGGGGGGGGTCAATGAGCAGTTCTTC
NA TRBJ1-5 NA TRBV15 CATSRDSAYSNQPQHF TGTGCCACCAGCAGGGACTCGGCATATAGCAATCAGCCCCAGCATTTT
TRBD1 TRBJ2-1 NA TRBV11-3 CASSGRTGGSPNEQFF TGTGCCAGCAGCGGGAGGACAGGGGGCTCTCCCAATGAGCAGTTCTTC
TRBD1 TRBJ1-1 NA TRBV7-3 CASSLRGPGGPMNTEAFF TGTGCCAGCAGCTTAAGGGGTCCAGGGGGCCCGATGAACACTGAAGCTTTCTTT
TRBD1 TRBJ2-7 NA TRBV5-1 CASSMGTGGDEQYF TGCGCCAGCAGCATGGGGACAGGGGGTGACGAGCAGTACTTC
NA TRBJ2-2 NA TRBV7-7 CASSRGTANTGELFF TGTGCCAGCAGCCGCGGGACAGCGAACACCGGGGAGCTGTTTTTT
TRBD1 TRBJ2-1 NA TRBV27 CASSLSDRVRPREQFF TGTGCCAGCAGTTTATCGGACAGGGTACGCCCAAGGGAGCAGTTCTTC